What follows are 15 T cell receptor beta chains derived from one specimen sequenced in a study of cytomegalovirus exposure and HLA in healthy donors. With 60 Vbeta and 13 Jbeta primers, the PCR was carried out. Data came from immunoSEQ multiplex PCR; TCRdb stores just in-frame clones and leaves some out. The repertoire holds approximately 210,000 clones, roughly 76% seen once, with approximately 2% in the top ten. Material: PBMCs. The receptors here all came from a woman aged 25 to 39 in good health and CMV-seropositive.

The chain has TRBV30 and TRBJ2-2; perhaps TRBD1 as D (5 bases). The V and J ends lost 3 bases and 6 bases respectively, with 14 bases between them. The CDR3 runs 14 residues. Germline loops: CDR1 GTSNPN, CDR2 SVGIG (reference sequence). CDR3 loop: CAWRSGKVSGELFF. Here the CDR3 DNA reads TGTGCCTGGAGGTCAGGGAAAGTTTCCGGGGAGCTGTTTTTT.

The rearrangement links TRBV2 to TRBJ1-2; TRBD1 matches 7 bases. This CDR3 has 14 amino acids. CDR1 and CDR2 from the germline V gene are SNHLY and FYNNEI. V trimming: 2 bases; J trimming: 5 bases; junction bases outside the gene matches: 5. The CDR3 here is CASSELTGEYGYTF. CDR3 coding DNA: TGTGCCAGCAGTGAACTTACAGGGGAATATGGCTACACCTTC.

A remark on this clone: One junction end disagrees with the germline gene, perhaps due to a read error. V is TRBV7-2 and J is TRBJ2-5, with 12 positions matching TRBD2. The CDR3 spans 15 residues. Looked up from germline, CDR1 is SGHTA and CDR2 is FQGNSA. CDR3 amino acids: CASSLAGGPGETQYF. The CDR3 DNA is TGTGCCAGCAGCCTAGCGGGAGGGCCCGGAGAGACCCAGTACTTC.

This rearrangement joins TRBV28 to TRBJ1-5; 8 nucleotides agree with TRBD1. The CDR3 is made up of 19 amino acids. V was pared by 3 bases and J by 6 bases, with 19 bases of the junction left unmatched. Germline CDR1 and CDR2: MDHEN and SYDVKM. The CDR3 DNA sequence: TGTGCCAGCAGTTTCCCGGGCCAGGGGGCGAATATGGGTCCTCAGCCCCAGCATTTT. Residues: CASSFPGQGANMGPQPQHF. Variable domain in full (rest from reference TRBV28 and TRBJ1-5): DVKVTQSSRYLVKRTGEKVFLECVQDMDHENMFWYRQDPGLGLRLIYFSYDVKMKEKGDIPEGYSVSREKKERFSLILESASTNQTSMYLCASSFPGQGANMGPQPQHFGDGTRLSIL.

The chain is built from TRBV6-6 and TRBJ2-1, with 7 bases lining up with TRBD2. The germline V gene encodes CDR1 MNHNY and CDR2 SVGAGI (reference sequence). V lost 9 bases, J lost 7 bases, and 9 bases stayed unmatched. The CDR3 sequence is 13 residues long. The CDR3 DNA is TGTGCCAGTCTGCCGGGAGGCCGGAATGAGCAGTTCTTC. It encodes CASLPGGRNEQFF.

V is TRBV7-2 and J is TRBJ2-5; 15 bases fit TRBD2. CDR3 length: 16 residues. V trimming: 5 bases; J trimming: 5 bases; junction bases outside the gene matches: 6. Germline CDR1 is SGHTA and CDR2 is FQGNSA. CDR3 bases: TGTGCCAGCAGCCCCCGGACTAGCGGGGGGGCGGAGACCCAGTACTTC. Amino acids: CASSPRTSGGAETQYF.

V usage is TRBV6-1 and J usage is TRBJ1-2; D uncertain. This CDR3 is built from 16 residues. Germline V gives CDR1 MNHNS, CDR2 SASEGT. V was shortened by 2 bases and J by 7 bases, with 20 bases between the two germline ends. The CDR3 sequence is CASSEWRGGEVRGYTF. DNA of the CDR3: TGTGCCAGCAGTGAATGGCGGGGTGGGGAGGTCCGTGGCTACACCTTC.

The genes are TRBV6-4 and TRBJ2-1; possibly TRBD2 for D (7 bases). This CDR3 has 15 residues. CDR1 and CDR2 from the germline V gene are MRHNA and SNTAGT. Trimming left V 1 base short and J 8 bases short, with 15 bases between. In DNA form, the CDR3 reads TGTGCCAGCAGTGACTGGGGGGGCGGCCTCGATGAGCAGTTCTTC. This encodes CASSDWGGGLDEQFF.

The rearrangement links TRBV7-7 to TRBJ1-1; D is uncertain. The CDR3 is 14 residues long. Germline V gene sequence: CDR1 SSHAT, CDR2 FNYEAQ (reference sequence). Deletions cut 1 base from V and 0 bases from J, with 6 bases between. CDR3 DNA sequence: TGTGCCAGCAGCTTAGGCACAGTGAACACTGAAGCTTTCTTT. This translates into CASSLGTVNTEAFF.

The V and J genes are TRBV6-5 and TRBJ1-4; 9 bases agree with TRBD1. The CDR3 has 15 residues. The V segment lost 4 bases and the J segment 3 bases; nucleotides outside the gene matches: 3. Germline loops: CDR1 MNHEY, CDR2 SVGAGI. The CDR3 sequence is CASSSTGGANEKLFF. The CDR3 DNA reads TGTGCCAGCAGTTCGACAGGGGGAGCTAATGAAAAACTGTTTTTT.

The chain carries TRBV19 and TRBJ1-5; a weak D match, TRBD1 (5 bases). The CDR3 sequence is 15 residues long. Germline loops: CDR1 LNHDA, CDR2 SQIVND (reference sequence). Between the trimmed V and J ends, which lost 5 bases and 0 bases, there was a span of 11 bases. The CDR3 spells CASSSQVYSNQPQHF. The CDR3 bases are TGTGCCAGTAGTTCACAGGTTTATAGCAATCAGCCCCAGCATTTT.

The V call is TRBV6-1, the J call TRBJ1-1; D uncertain. The CDR3 runs 14 residues. CDR1 and CDR2 from the germline V gene are MNHNS and SASEGT. The V end was cut by 4 bases, the J end by 4 bases, with 13 bases between. The CDR3 coding sequence is TGTGCCAGCAGTGCCCGGGAGCCCCCCACTGAAGCTTTCTTT. It is translated as CASSAREPPTEAFF.

This chain links TRBV2 with TRBJ2-5, with D perhaps TRBD1 (6 bases). CDR3 length: 15 amino acids. V dropped 6 bases and J dropped 5 bases, with 19 bases sitting between them. Germline values: CDR1 SNHLY, CDR2 FYNNEI. CDR3 coding DNA: TGTGCCAGCAGAAGGACAGAACTCAGTACCGAGACCCAGTACTTC. Amino acid sequence: CASRRTELSTETQYF.

The J gene is TRBJ2-2, the V gene TRBV27; 8 nucleotides align to TRBD2. The V segment lost 5 bases and the J segment 5 bases; nucleotides outside the gene matches: 7. This CDR3 has 15 amino acids. Germline V gene lookup returns CDR1 MNHEY and CDR2 SMNVEV (reference sequence). CDR3 sequence reads: CASSPSAGATGELFF. The CDR3 DNA is TGTGCCAGCAGTCCCTCAGCGGGAGCGACCGGGGAGCTGTTTTTT.

This rearrangement joins TRBV21-1 to TRBJ1-2. TRBV21-1 is a pseudogene segment. The CDR3 covers 14 residues. CDR3 nucleotides: TGTGCCAGCAGCGCGAGGCCTCAAAACTATGGCTACACCTTC. This sequence encodes CASSARPQNYGYTF.